The text below deals with one T cell receptor (beta chain). Through a sample-barcoded 5' primer and a J-beta primer mix, a second PCR was run for roughly 7 to 11 cycles. MiXCR, applied by TCRdb to the 5' RACE reads, yields one record per CDR3 protein. This table holds around 700,000 distinct CDR3 sequences, around a quarter found once. Trimming cost V 1 base and J 7 bases, with 5 bases left between them. The CDR3 loop spans 12 amino acids. Germline V gene lookup returns CDR1 SGHTA and CDR2 FQGNSA. These data are taken from a study of blood T cells in healthy people across ages. For the study at large: Template switching captured about one barcoded beta molecule per two T cells.

A further study also used this sample, focusing on T cells of mothers and their children. Per that paper: Related pairs of mothers and children showed slightly higher, non-significant overlap versus unrelated pairs.

Input material: blood. This rearrangement joins TRBV7-2 to TRBJ2-1; TRBD1 is a possible D gene (5 bases). The TCR comes from a boy aged 5-17 years in good health. In DNA, the CDR3 is TGTGCCAGCAGCTTAGGACAGAATGAGCAGTTCTTC. Encoded protein: CASSLGQNEQFF.